Listed below are T cell receptor beta chains from one sample, sequenced in a study of cytomegalovirus exposure and HLA in healthy donors. Sequencing was performed with immunoSEQ multiplex PCR; in TCRdb, only in-frame clones are kept and a portion is missing. Of under 150,000 clones listed, roughly 77% are singletons. The source material was PBMCs. The receptors originated from a woman aged 40 to 50 in good health and CMV-seropositive. CDR3s include the opening cysteine and the closing phenylalanine or tryptophan. Each record gives: clone size, V gene, J gene, D gene, CDR3 length, CDR3 protein, CDR3 DNA. A D gene is named only where the DNA matches it firmly. Clone sizes are given selectively: once, few, many, or a class where the clone is expanded.

once,TRBV29-1,TRBJ2-1,-,13,CSVEYGRNNEQFF,TGCAGCGTTGAATATGGCCGTAACAATGAGCAGTTCTTC
-,TRBV9,TRBJ2-5,TRBD2,14,CASSVEAGGETQYF,TGTGCCAGCAGCGTAGAAGCGGGAGGGGAGACCCAGTACTTC
-,TRBV30,TRBJ2-6,-,13,CAWEGAGANVLTF,TGTGCCTGGGAAGGGGCTGGGGCCAACGTCCTGACTTTC
-,TRBV27,TRBJ2-2,-,15,CASSLSRGQGGGLFF,TGTGCCAGCAGTTTATCCAGGGGGCAGGGCGGGGGGCTGTTTTTT
-,TRBV7-8,TRBJ1-3,-,17,CASSLVATARSGNTIYF,TGTGCCAGCAGCTTGGTGGCCACCGCCCGCTCTGGAAACACCATATATTTT
-,TRBV7-3,TRBJ2-6,-,16,CASSPRSVSGANVLTF,TGTGCCAGCAGCCCACGGTCGGTTTCTGGGGCCAACGTCCTGACTTTC
-,TRBV7-2,TRBJ2-7,-,15,CASTLEALATYEQYF,TGTGCCAGCACCCTAGAGGCGCTCGCGACCTACGAGCAGTACTTC
-,TRBV9,TRBJ2-2,-,13,CASSPTPGWELFF,TGTGCCAGCAGCCCCACCCCGGGGTGGGAGCTGTTTTTT
-,TRBV7-2,TRBJ2-4,TRBD1,12,CASSLEADRVYF,TGTGCCAGCAGCTTAGAAGCGGACAGGGTCTACTTC
-,TRBV4-2,TRBJ2-7,-,14,CASSQDRGSYEQYF,TGTGCCAGCAGCCAAGATAGGGGGTCCTACGAGCAGTACTTC
-,TRBV5-1,TRBJ2-5,TRBD2,14,CASSLPSSGGTQYF,TGCGCCAGCAGCTTGCCCTCTAGCGGAGGGACCCAGTACTTC
-,TRBV5-1,TRBJ1-2,-,13,CASSLEQHYGYTF,TGCGCCAGCAGCTTGGAACAGCACTATGGCTACACCTTC
-,TRBV19,TRBJ2-1,TRBD2,17,CASSETHLAGGNNEQFF,TGTGCCAGTAGCGAGACCCATCTAGCGGGGGGGAACAATGAGCAGTTCTTC
-,TRBV2,TRBJ2-1,-,13,CASRAGAYNEQFF,TGTGCCAGCAGGGCAGGGGCTTACAATGAGCAGTTCTTC
-,TRBV5-4,TRBJ2-3,-,15,CASSLLLAGRDTQYF,TGTGCCAGCAGCTTGTTGCTTGCGGGTCGGGATACGCAGTATTTT
-,TRBV7-9,TRBJ2-5,TRBD2,14,CASSFWGGVETQYF,TGTGCCAGCAGCTTTTGGGGGGGGGTGGAGACCCAGTACTTC
-,TRBV2,TRBJ1-2,TRBD1,14,CASSRQGGNYGYTF,TGTGCCAGCAGTCGACAGGGGGGGAACTATGGCTACACCTTC
-,TRBV6-6,TRBJ1-2,-,13,CASSFSRQVDYTF,TGTGCCAGCAGTTTCTCGCGCCAGGTTGACTACACCTTC
once,TRBV27,TRBJ2-7,-,14,CASSFGQGNYEQYF,TGTGCCAGCAGTTTCGGGCAGGGAAACTACGAGCAGTACTTC
-,TRBV15,TRBJ2-2,TRBD1,15,CATSKTQGPGGELFF,TGTGCCACCAGCAAGACACAGGGGCCGGGCGGGGAGCTGTTTTTT
-,TRBV5-1,TRBJ1-5,-,15,CASSPGEYSNQPQHF,TGCGCCAGCAGCCCCGGGGAATATAGCAATCAGCCCCAGCATTTT
-,TRBV10-3,TRBJ1-2,TRBD1,18,CAISESYAGGITNYGYTF,TGTGCCATCAGTGAGTCATATGCAGGGGGTATTACTAACTATGGCTACACCTTC
few,TRBV5-1,TRBJ1-2,TRBD1,15,CASSAGTDTNYGYTF,TGCGCCAGCAGCGCTGGGACAGATACTAACTATGGCTACACCTTC
-,TRBV9,TRBJ2-1,TRBD2,15,CASSVEGLAGGEQFF,TGTGCCAGCAGCGTAGAGGGACTAGCGGGAGGTGAGCAGTTCTTC
-,TRBV9,TRBJ1-1,-,15,CASSVASQGSTEAFF,TGTGCCAGCAGCGTAGCGAGTCAGGGGAGTACTGAAGCTTTCTTT
-,TRBV5-1,TRBJ1-3,-,17,CASSLGTSVLSGNTIYF,TGCGCCAGCAGCTTGGGGACTTCTGTCCTCTCTGGAAACACCATATATTTT
few,TRBV18,TRBJ2-1,TRBD2,15,CASFLAGAAGNEQFF,TGTGCCAGCTTTCTAGCGGGGGCTGCGGGGAATGAGCAGTTCTTC
-,TRBV14,TRBJ1-2,TRBD1,16,CASSQEPAGGIYGYTF,TGTGCCAGCAGCCAAGAACCGGCAGGGGGAATCTATGGCTACACCTTC